A single sample gave rise to the 17 T cell receptor beta chains below, sequenced in a study of cytomegalovirus exposure and HLA in healthy donors (dated by TCRdb to the late 2010s). To prepare the library, the immunoSEQ multiplex PCR assay was applied. For the multiplex PCR, a mixture combining 60 forward primers for TCR Vbeta segments and 13 reverse primers for TCR Jbeta segments was used. TCRdb retrieved this table from immuneACCESS and kept in-frame rearrangements only. Not all clones are present; in checked studies, unresolved V genes account for under half, and no reason is known for the remainder. The sample includes about 130,000 clones, with around 78% observed a single time. The ten largest clones take up roughly 1.8% of the sample. The sequencing sample was made of PBMCs. The receptors derive from a female donor in good health and CMV-seropositive.

The rearrangement links TRBV5-5 to TRBJ1-1; the D is unclear. V was shortened by 2 bases and J by 1 base, with 9 bases between the two germline ends. CDR3 length: 14 amino acids. Looked up from germline, CDR1 is SGHKS and CDR2 is YYEKEE (reference sequence). CDR3 nucleotide sequence: TGTGCCAGCAGCTTCAGCGTGGGGAACACTGAAGCTTTCTTT. Protein sequence: CASSFSVGNTEAFF.

The genes are TRBV5-6 and TRBJ2-7; TRBD2 might be the D (5 bases). Between the trimmed V and J ends, which lost 2 bases and 5 bases, there was a span of 8 bases. The CDR3 has 12 amino acids. Germline-derived CDR1 and CDR2 are SGHDT and YYEEEE. The CDR3: CASSFGADEQYF. CDR3 in DNA: TGTGCCAGCAGCTTTGGAGCGGACGAGCAGTACTTC.

The V call is TRBV5-1, the J call TRBJ2-5; 7 bases line up with TRBD1. Germline CDR1 is SGHRS and CDR2 is YFSETQ. Trimming took 2 bases from V and 5 from J; bases not matched to a gene: 6. This CDR3 spans 14 amino acids. The CDR3 bases are TGCGCCAGCAGCTTAGTCAGGGGGACGGAGACCCAGTACTTC. It is translated as CASSLVRGTETQYF.

V gene TRBV5-4 combines with J gene TRBJ2-7, with 9 bases fitting TRBD1. Germline V gene sequence: CDR1 SGHNT, CDR2 YYREEE (reference sequence). The CDR3 totals 15 residues. V trimming: 4 bases; J trimming: 6 bases; junction bases outside the gene matches: 11. In nucleotides, the CDR3 is TGTGCCAGCAGCACGAACAGGGGGCAACAAAGCGAGCAGTACTTC. Its translation: CASSTNRGQQSEQYF.

The chain uses TRBV6-1 and TRBJ2-4; 10 bases map to TRBD1. This CDR3 contains 14 residues. Germline CDR1 is MNHNS and CDR2 is SASEGT. J was trimmed by 8 bases and V by 5 bases; bases with no gene match: 6. The CDR3 loop reads CASSKDRGQDIQYF. The CDR3 DNA follows: TGTGCCAGCAGTAAAGACAGGGGGCAGGACATTCAGTACTTC.

The gene calls are TRBV11-3 and TRBJ2-1; 8 bases match TRBD2. CDR1 is SGHNT, CDR2 YENEEA, per germline. The CDR3 consists of 18 residues. J gave up 4 bases and V 2 bases, and 13 bases lay outside the gene matches. The CDR3 loop reads CASSLRSSGWRPYNEQFF. As DNA, the CDR3 is TGTGCCAGCAGCTTAAGGTCTAGCGGGTGGCGCCCGTACAATGAGCAGTTCTTC.

In DNA form, the CDR3 reads TGCGCCAGCAGCCTGCACGACAGAAACTATGGCTACACCTTC. It codes for CASSLHDRNYGYTF. V usage is TRBV5-1 and J usage is TRBJ1-2; the D gene is possibly TRBD1 (5 bases). Trimming took off 4 bases at V and 2 bases at J, with 12 bases between the two ends. The CDR3 contains 14 residues. Germline CDR1 is SGHRS and CDR2 is YFSETQ.

CDR3 region: CASSLRSGRATHNEQFF. The CDR3 DNA reads TGTGCCAGCAGCTTAAGAAGCGGGAGGGCCACTCACAATGAGCAGTTCTTC. V gene TRBV7-3 combines with J gene TRBJ2-1, with 10 bases identical to TRBD2. CDR1 is SGHTA, CDR2 FQGTGA, per germline. The CDR3 has 17 residues. Trimming cost V 1 base and J 5 bases; bases outside gene matches: 8.

The chain has TRBV7-9 and TRBJ1-3; D is possibly TRBD1 (5 bases). The V end lost 8 bases, the J end lost 0 bases, and 14 bases lay between the germline ends. The germline V gene encodes CDR1 SEHNR and CDR2 FQNEAQ (reference sequence). The CDR3 is made up of 15 amino acids. CDR3: CASSLGAGSGNTIYF. CDR3 in DNA: TGTGCCAGCTCGCTTGGGGCAGGCTCTGGAAACACCATATATTTT.

This clone has just a few counts. The CDR3, as DNA: TGTGCCAGCAACGAATACAGGGGTAGGGGCTACACCTTC. Its protein is CASNEYRGRGYTF. The chain combines TRBV7-2 with TRBJ1-2, with TRBD1 matching 7 bases. Germline trimming cut 7 bases from V and 8 bases from J; bases unmatched to any gene: 10. Germline assignment: CDR1 SGHTA and CDR2 FQGNSA. This CDR3 has 13 residues.

This chain uses TRBV5-5 with TRBJ1-2, with a possible D match to TRBD1 (5 bases). This CDR3 spans 15 amino acids. V lost 0 bases and J 4 bases, leaving 13 bases between the germline ends. CDR1 and CDR2 (germline): SGHKS, YYEKEE (reference sequence). The CDR3 loop reads CASSLEGRGGYGYTF. CDR3 nucleotide sequence: TGTGCCAGCAGCTTGGAGGGGAGGGGTGGCTATGGCTACACCTTC.

The chain recombines TRBV29-1 with TRBJ2-3; D gene uncertain. Germline V gives CDR1 SQVTM, CDR2 ANQGSEA. The CDR3 has 15 residues. V was pared by 1 base and J by 0 bases, with 11 bases between. CDR3 DNA sequence: TGCAGCGTTGAAGGAGGAATTTATAGCACAGATACGCAGTATTTT. This codes for CSVEGGIYSTDTQYF.

The V and J genes are TRBV6-1 and TRBJ1-6; unclear D gene. Looked up from germline, CDR1 is MNHNS and CDR2 is SASEGT. The CDR3 totals 15 residues. Between the trimmed V and J ends, which lost 7 bases and 0 bases, there was a span of 10 bases. CDR3 nucleotide sequence: TGTGCCAGCACTGACTCGAGCTCCTATAATTCACCCCTCCACTTT. Its protein product is CASTDSSSYNSPLHF.

The genes are TRBV25-1 and TRBJ2-7, with no clear D. Germline loops: CDR1 MGHDK, CDR2 SYGVNS. The CDR3 has 13 residues. With 10 bases removed from V and 4 bases from J, the gap between germline ends came to 17 bases. CDR3 amino acids: CANQRLPLYEQYF. CDR3 in DNA: TGTGCCAACCAGAGACTGCCTCTTTACGAGCAGTACTTC.

The chain carries TRBV6-4 and TRBJ2-3, with TRBD2 identical over 13 bases. The CDR3 has 17 residues. V dropped 3 bases and J dropped 2; count of bases not matched to a gene: 5. Germline values: CDR1 MRHNA, CDR2 SNTAGT. This CDR3 reads CASSETSGGGSTDTQYF. CDR3 DNA sequence: TGTGCCAGCAGTGAAACTAGCGGGGGGGGGTCCACAGATACGCAGTATTTT.

This chain links TRBV5-4 with TRBJ1-6; TRBD1 is a possible D gene (5 bases). Germline V lookup: CDR1 SGHNT, CDR2 YYREEE (reference sequence). The V gene lost 0 bases and the J gene lost 5 bases, with 9 bases spanning the gap. This CDR3 spans 15 amino acids. This CDR3 reads CASSLVAGDNSPLHF. The CDR3 DNA is TGTGCCAGCAGCTTGGTCGCGGGGGATAATTCACCCCTCCACTTT.

About this clone: The same CDR3 is also encoded by other DNA sequences in this sample. The chain recombines TRBV18 with TRBJ1-1; D is unclear. Germline lookup yields CDR1 KGHSH and CDR2 LQKENI. The CDR3 has 13 residues. V lost 4 bases and J 1 base, leaving 7 bases between the germline ends. CDR3 coding DNA: TGTGCCAGCTCACTAACAGCGAACACTGAAGCTTTCTTT. The encoded protein is CASSLTANTEAFF.